Included here is one T cell receptor (beta chain) sequence, with context. Antigen unknown. These data come from a study of CD8 T cells in Susac syndrome. Study conclusions and caveats: The study conceded that its TCR sequencing and HLA analysis involved relatively few individuals.

Roughly 0.45 to 1 ug RNA was reverse transcribed with random hexamers. TCRdb re-called the immunoSEQ multiplex PCR reads through MiXCR, storing one row per CDR3 protein. The table records 150,000 to 200,000 distinct CDR3 sequences, 80% to 95% of them present only once. V lost 0 bases, J lost 14 bases, and 12 bases lay in between. This CDR3 is 13 amino acids long. The germline V gene encodes CDR1 SGHNT and CDR2 YYREEE (reference sequence). This chain joins TRBV5-4 and TRBJ1-6; D ambiguous. The clonotype comes from a human donor in good health. Sequenced material: CD4+ T cells from PBMCs. The CDR3 bases are TGTGCCAGCAGCTTGGACAGAACCCCAACCCTCCACTTT. Encoded protein: CASSLDRTPTLHF.